This entry is about one T cell receptor beta chain. This record comes from a study of blood T cell repertoires in COVID-19. On the study more broadly: COVID-19 samples from acute and convalescent phases originated in the United States, Italy and Spain. PBMCs, B-cell-depleted T cells, or T cells were the source of the cDNA or gDNA that made up the material.

Participants' own reports of clinical history determined their cohort assignment. Donors of Cohort 3 who recovered were those that had two negative PCRs, clearance, or symptom resolution. Profiling relied on immunoSEQ multiplex PCR, and the TCRdb table lists in-frame clones only, not all of them. The table lists a few hundred thousand clones, 80% to 90% of them singletons. This receptor was identified in a woman in her forties or fifties who had recovered from COVID-19. The specimen sequenced was PBMCs or T cells enriched from blood (not recorded which).

Here the CDR3 reads CASSKCRGGPYNEQFF. The CDR3 DNA reads as TGTGCCAGCAGCAAATGCCGAGGAGGGCCGTACAATGAGCAGTTCTTC. This chain uses TRBV21-1 with TRBJ2-1; the table's D call of TRBD2 was not tested on the DNA. TRBV21-1 counts as a pseudogene. The CDR3 is made up of 16 amino acids.